These 20 T cell receptor beta chains were sequenced from one sample in a study of T cell responses to AZD1222 COVID-19 vaccine. The protocol was immunoSEQ multiplex PCR, while the TCRdb copy is restricted to in-frame clones and leaves out a portion. The data show about 130,000 clones, 85% to 95% seen once. The sequenced sample was peripheral blood, obtained on day 0 of AZD1222 vaccination. The receptors were sampled from an adult in good health.

The chain uses TRBV7-9 and TRBJ2-1; TRBD1 or TRBD2 may be the D gene (6 bases each). Between the trimmed V and J ends, which lost 0 bases and 9 bases, there was a span of 24 bases. Germline CDR1 and CDR2: SEHNR and FQNEAQ (reference sequence). This CDR3 spans 18 amino acids. In DNA form, the CDR3 reads TGTGCCAGCAGCTTAGCAGGGAGAGAGGGGGGTTTGCTGAGTGAGCAGTTCTTC. Protein product: CASSLAGREGGLLSEQFF.

The chain joins TRBV5-1 to TRBJ1-3, with no clear D. This CDR3 has 16 residues. Trimming pared 0 bases from V and 8 bases from J, leaving 18 bases between. Germline V gene data show CDR1 as SGHRS and CDR2 as YFSETQ. The CDR3 spells CASSLGQPELGDTIYF. The CDR3 DNA follows: TGCGCCAGCAGCTTGGGTCAGCCCGAGCTCGGTGACACCATATATTTT.

The rearrangement joins TRBV10-2 to TRBJ1-2, with TRBD1 matching over 7 bases. J was trimmed by 6 bases and V by 5 bases; bases with no gene match: 6. The CDR3 loop spans 13 amino acids. From germline, CDR1 is WSHSY and CDR2 SAAADI. This CDR3 is CASSPRDSDGYTF. CDR3 DNA: TGCGCCAGCAGTCCCCGGGACAGCGATGGCTACACCTTC.

The chain combines TRBV2 with TRBJ2-5; D might be TRBD2 (6 bases). V gave up 2 bases and J gave up 1 base, with 20 bases separating them. Germline values: CDR1 SNHLY, CDR2 FYNNEI. The CDR3 runs 18 residues. In DNA form, the CDR3 reads TGTGCCAGCAGTGAAAGTAGGCTAGCGTCCCTACTCCAAGAGACCCAGTACTTC. It is translated as CASSESRLASLLQETQYF.

J is TRBJ1-1 and V is TRBV10-3; D not resolved. Germline loops: CDR1 ENHRY, CDR2 SYGVKD. The CDR3 has 12 amino acids. The V end lost 9 bases, the J end lost 1 base, and 9 bases lay between the germline ends. The chain's CDR3 is CAIQQRNTEAFF. The CDR3 coding sequence is TGTGCCATTCAGCAGCGGAACACTGAAGCTTTCTTT.

This rearrangement joins TRBV5-5 to TRBJ1-1; TRBD1 might be the D (6 bases). The V end was cut by 3 bases, the J end by 0 bases, with 12 bases between. The germline CDR1 and CDR2 sequences are SGHKS and YYEKEE (reference sequence). This CDR3 has 15 amino acids. The CDR3 DNA is TGTGCCAGCAGCTCCCCGCAGGGGTTGAACACTGAAGCTTTCTTT. This gives the protein CASSSPQGLNTEAFF.

The chain uses TRBV5-1 and TRBJ2-7, with a weak D call TRBD1 (5 bases). Germline loops: CDR1 SGHRS, CDR2 YFSETQ. V lost 3 bases, J lost 0 bases, and 13 bases lay in between. The CDR3 spans 15 residues. The CDR3 DNA follows: TGCGCCAGCAGCTCTAACCGACAGAACTCCTACGAGCAGTACTTC. This codes for CASSSNRQNSYEQYF.

The V call is TRBV2, the J call TRBJ1-5; D perhaps matches TRBD1 (5 bases). The CDR3 sequence is 12 residues long. V was trimmed by 8 bases and J by 11 bases, leaving 16 bases between them. CDR1 and CDR2 from the germline V gene are SNHLY and FYNNEI. CDR3 sequence: CASGDGLLAQHF. Written as DNA, the CDR3 is TGTGCCAGCGGGGACGGACTGTTGGCCCAGCATTTT.

The CDR3 bases are TGTGCCAGCAGTCCCCAGTCAGGATGGCAGAGAAACACTGAAGCTTTCTTT. Its translation: CASSPQSGWQRNTEAFF. The chain employs TRBV11-2 and TRBJ1-1; D remains unclear. The CDR3 contains 17 residues. Germline V gene sequence: CDR1 SGHAT, CDR2 FQNNGV. The V gene lost 6 bases and the J gene lost 2 bases, with 22 bases spanning the gap. Supplemented by reference TRBV11-2 and TRBJ1-1, the full variable domain reads EAGVAQSPRYKIIEKRQSVAFWCNPISGHATLYWYQQILGQGPKLLIQFQNNGVVDDSQLPKDRFSAERLKGVDSTLKIQPAKLEDSAVYLCASSPQSGWQRNTEAFFGQGTRLTVV.

The gene calls are TRBV29-1 and TRBJ2-3; D is undetermined. The CDR3 sequence is 12 residues long. CDR1 is SQVTM and CDR2 is ANQGSEA in the germline V gene. V dropped 2 bases and J dropped 5 bases, with 8 bases sitting between them. DNA for the CDR3: TGCAGCGTTGAAAGATTGGGAGATACGCAGTATTTT. Its translation is CSVERLGDTQYF.

In its sample, this clone was seen once. V gene TRBV13 combines with J gene TRBJ2-2; TRBD2 agrees at 8 bases. V lost 5 bases and J lost 3; bases outside the gene matches: 8. The CDR3 has 16 amino acids. Germline V gene sequence: CDR1 PRHDT, CDR2 FYEKMQ (reference sequence). The CDR3 region has the DNA TGTGCCAGCAGCCTCTCTAGACTAGCGTACACCGGGGAGCTGTTTTTT. This gives the protein CASSLSRLAYTGELFF.

This chain joins TRBV27 and TRBJ1-6, with 8 nucleotides matching TRBD1. CDR1 MNHEY and CDR2 SMNVEV come from the germline V gene (reference sequence). The ends lost 3 bases at V and 9 bases at J; junction bases unmatched: 7. The CDR3 has 15 residues. The CDR3 DNA follows: TGTGCCAGCAGTTTGACAGGGGCAGGTAGTTCACCCCTCCACTTT. Its translation: CASSLTGAGSSPLHF.

The V gene is TRBV5-6, the J gene TRBJ2-7; 7 bases line up with TRBD1. The germline gives CDR1 SGHDT, CDR2 YYEEEE. The CDR3 loop spans 14 amino acids. After removal of 2 bases from V and 3 bases from J, the junction contained 5 bases not matched to a gene. The CDR3 loop is CASSFNRGDYEQYF. The CDR3 DNA reads as TGTGCCAGCAGCTTTAACAGGGGAGACTACGAGCAGTACTTC.

The rearrangement links TRBV10-3 to TRBJ1-4, with 9 bases lining up with TRBD1. The CDR3 consists of 19 residues. V trimming: 2 bases; J trimming: 8 bases; junction bases outside the gene matches: 18. Per germline, CDR1 ENHRY and CDR2 SYGVKD. The CDR3 DNA reads as TGTGCCATCAGTGAGGAGGGACAGGGTTTCGGCGGCTTCCCCGAAAAACTGTTTTTT. Translation: CAISEEGQGFGGFPEKLFF.

The chain combines TRBV7-8 with TRBJ1-1; a possible D gene is TRBD1 (6 bases). The CDR3 length is 14 residues. Germline loops: CDR1 SGHVS, CDR2 FQNEAQ. V was clipped by 2 bases and J by 5 bases, with 12 bases between them. Written as DNA, the CDR3 is TGTGCCAGCAGCTTATTACGGGGGGCGACTGAAGCTTTCTTT. Protein: CASSLLRGATEAFF.

The genes are TRBV7-8 and TRBJ2-7, with D perhaps TRBD2 (5 bases). This CDR3 spans 11 amino acids. Trimming removed 3 bases at V and 7 bases at J, with 7 bases between. Germline CDR1 is SGHVS and CDR2 is FQNEAQ. DNA for the CDR3: TGTGCCAGCAGCTTCGCGGGTGAGCAGTACTTC. Protein sequence: CASSFAGEQYF. Full variable domain (outside the CDR3, taken from reference TRBV7-8 and TRBJ2-7): GAGVSQSPRYKVAKRGQDVALRCDPISGHVSLFWYQQALGQGPEFLTYFQNEAQLDKSGLPSDRFFAERPEGSVSTLKIQRTQQEDSAVYLCASSFAGEQYFGPGTRLTVT.

The CDR3, as DNA: TGTGCCATCAGTGTCGGGCAGGGAGAGTCGGTGAACACTGAAGCTTTCTTT. Translated, it gives CAISVGQGESVNTEAFF. This chain links TRBV10-3 with TRBJ1-1, with TRBD1 as a possible D gene (5 bases). CDR1 ENHRY and CDR2 SYGVKD come from the germline V gene. The V gene lost 4 bases and the J gene lost 0 bases, with 18 bases spanning the gap. This CDR3 has 17 amino acids.

The gene calls are TRBV11-2 and TRBJ2-5; TRBD2 agrees at 14 bases. J lost 5 bases, V lost 7 bases, and 9 bases had no gene match. The CDR3 extends over 16 amino acids. From germline, CDR1 is SGHAT and CDR2 FQNNGV. The CDR3 here is CASTSGTSGGGETQYF. The CDR3 region has the DNA TGTGCCAGCACCTCCGGGACTAGCGGGGGAGGGGAGACCCAGTACTTC. Drawing the rest from reference TRBV11-2 and TRBJ2-5, the complete variable domain is EAGVAQSPRYKIIEKRQSVAFWCNPISGHATLYWYQQILGQGPKLLIQFQNNGVVDDSQLPKDRFSAERLKGVDSTLKIQPAKLEDSAVYLCASTSGTSGGGETQYFGPGTRLLVL.

V and J are TRBV14 and TRBJ2-1, with no clear D. With 0 bases removed from V and 1 base from J, the gap between germline ends came to 4 bases. This CDR3 has 14 residues. In germline, CDR1 is SGHDN, CDR2 FVKESK. The DNA for the CDR3 is TGTGCCAGCAGCCAAGATGCATCCTACAATGAGCAGTTCTTC. Amino acid sequence: CASSQDASYNEQFF.

J is TRBJ1-1 and V is TRBV10-3, with D possibly TRBD1 on 5 matching bases. The CDR3 extends over 12 amino acids. Germline CDR1 is ENHRY and CDR2 is SYGVKD. Deletions cut 11 bases from V and 4 bases from J, with 14 bases between. The CDR3 reads CAVHTGGTEAFF. The CDR3 coding sequence is TGTGCCGTCCACACAGGAGGCACTGAAGCTTTCTTT.